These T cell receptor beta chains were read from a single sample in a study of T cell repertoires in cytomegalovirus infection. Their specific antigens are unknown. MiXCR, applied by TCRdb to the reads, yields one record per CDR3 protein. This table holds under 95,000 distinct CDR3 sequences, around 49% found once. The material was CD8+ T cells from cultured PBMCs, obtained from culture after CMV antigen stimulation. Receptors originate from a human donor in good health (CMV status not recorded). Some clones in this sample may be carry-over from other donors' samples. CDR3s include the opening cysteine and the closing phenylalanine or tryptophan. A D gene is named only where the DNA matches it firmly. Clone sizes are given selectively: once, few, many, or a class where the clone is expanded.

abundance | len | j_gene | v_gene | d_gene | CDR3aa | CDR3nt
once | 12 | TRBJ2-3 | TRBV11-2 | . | CASSLLSDTQYF | TGTGCCAGCAGCTTATTATCAGATACGCAGTATTTT
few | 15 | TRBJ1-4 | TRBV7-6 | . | CASSPKWGPNEKLFF | TGTGCCAGCAGCCCAAAGTGGGGACCTAATGAAAAACTGTTTTTT
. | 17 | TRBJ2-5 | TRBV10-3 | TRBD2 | CAIRPGTSGEYQETQYF | TGTGCCATCAGACCCGGGACTAGCGGGGAGTACCAAGAGACCCAGTACTTC
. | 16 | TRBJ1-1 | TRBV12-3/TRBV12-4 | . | CASTKGRVRMNTEAFF | TGTGCCAGCACCAAAGGGAGGGTACGGATGAACACTGAAGCTTTCTTT
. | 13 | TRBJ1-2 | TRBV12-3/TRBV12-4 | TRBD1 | CASGWTGGFGYTF | TGTGCCAGCGGATGGACAGGGGGCTTTGGCTACACCTTC
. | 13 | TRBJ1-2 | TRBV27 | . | CASRSGQESGYTF | TGTGCCAGCAGATCGGGACAAGAGAGTGGCTACACCTTC
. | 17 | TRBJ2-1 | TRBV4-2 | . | CASSQDGGLQSYNEQFF | TGTGCCAGCAGCCAAGATGGAGGACTGCAATCCTACAATGAGCAGTTCTTC
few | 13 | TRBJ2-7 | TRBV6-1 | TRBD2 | CASSPSGSYEQYF | TGTGCCAGCAGTCCCAGCGGGAGTTACGAGCAGTACTTC
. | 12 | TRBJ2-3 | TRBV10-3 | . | CAISESTGTQYF | TGTGCCATCAGTGAGTCGACTGGTACGCAGTATTTT
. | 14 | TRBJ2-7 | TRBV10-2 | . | CASSSFEVTYEQYF | TGCGCCAGCAGTTCTTTCGAGGTTACCTACGAGCAGTACTTC
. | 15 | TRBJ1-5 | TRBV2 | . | CASSEFRANNQPQHF | TGTGCCAGCAGTGAATTCAGGGCAAACAATCAGCCCCAGCATTTT
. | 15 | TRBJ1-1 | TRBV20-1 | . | CSARDVGTQQVEAFF | TGCAGTGCTAGAGATGTAGGGACTCAACAGGTTGAAGCTTTCTTT
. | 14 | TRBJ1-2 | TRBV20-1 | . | CSADPGPQGYGYTF | TGCAGTGCTGATCCGGGACCTCAGGGATATGGCTACACCTTC
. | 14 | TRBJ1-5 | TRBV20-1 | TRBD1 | CSARAGGSNQPQHF | TGCAGTGCTAGAGCAGGGGGGAGCAATCAGCCCCAGCATTTT
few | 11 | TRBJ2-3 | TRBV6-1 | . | CASRTILVQYF | TGTGCCAGCCGTACCATCCTTGTGCAGTATTTT
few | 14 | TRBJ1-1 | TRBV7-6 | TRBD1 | CASSLATGDTEAFF | TGTGCCAGCAGCTTAGCGACAGGGGACACTGAAGCTTTCTTT
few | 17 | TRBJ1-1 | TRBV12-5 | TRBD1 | CASGLNPLAGGDTEAFF | TGTGCTAGTGGTTTGAACCCTCTGGCAGGGGGTGACACTGAAGCTTTCTTT
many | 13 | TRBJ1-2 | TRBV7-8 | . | CASSPPGVRGYTF | TGTGCCAGCAGCCCTCCCGGGGTGAGAGGCTACACCTTC
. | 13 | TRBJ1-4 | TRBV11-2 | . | CASSRLGGEKLFF | TGTGCCAGCAGCCGCTTAGGCGGGGAAAAACTGTTTTTT
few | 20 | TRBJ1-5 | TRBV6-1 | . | CASTPLGGVVGVSKNQPQHF | TGTGCCAGCACTCCCCTGGGAGGGGTAGTGGGAGTATCGAAAAATCAGCCCCAGCATTTT
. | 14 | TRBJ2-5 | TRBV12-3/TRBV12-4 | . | CASSPSSSGETQYF | TGTGCCAGCAGTCCTAGCTCCTCGGGAGAGACCCAGTACTTC
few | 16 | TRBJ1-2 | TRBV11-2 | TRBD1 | CASSLRGQERNYGYTF | TGTGCCAGCAGCTTAAGAGGACAGGAGAGAAACTATGGCTACACCTTC
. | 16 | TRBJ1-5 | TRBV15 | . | CATSRPRGNRDQPQHF | TGTGCCACCAGCAGACCCAGGGGAAATCGGGATCAGCCCCAGCATTTT
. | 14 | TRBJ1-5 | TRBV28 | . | CASSSLGANQPQHF | TGTGCCAGCAGTTCCCTCGGAGCTAATCAGCCCCAGCATTTT
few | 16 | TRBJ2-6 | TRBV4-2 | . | CASSPESGTGANVLTF | TGTGCCAGCAGCCCGGAATCGGGAACTGGGGCCAACGTCCTGACTTTC
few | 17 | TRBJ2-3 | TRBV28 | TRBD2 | CASSLAPPSGSTDTQYF | TGTGCCAGCAGTTTAGCCCCCCCTAGCGGTAGCACAGATACGCAGTATTTT
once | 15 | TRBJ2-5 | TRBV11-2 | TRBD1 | CASSRTGNLLETQYF | TGTGCCAGCAGCCGGACAGGGAATCTTTTGGAGACCCAGTACTTC
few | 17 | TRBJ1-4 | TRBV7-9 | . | CASSLAAHGRGGEKLFF | TGTGCCAGCAGCTTAGCTGCTCACGGCAGGGGCGGTGAAAAACTGTTTTTT
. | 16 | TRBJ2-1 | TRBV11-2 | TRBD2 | CASSPRLAGVYNEQFF | TGTGCCAGCAGCCCTAGACTAGCGGGGGTATACAATGAGCAGTTCTTC
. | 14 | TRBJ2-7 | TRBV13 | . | CASSLGTAGDEQYF | TGTGCCAGCAGCTTAGGGACGGCCGGTGACGAGCAGTACTTC
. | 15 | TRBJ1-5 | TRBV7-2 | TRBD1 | CASSTGTASNQTQRF | TGTGCCAGCAGCACCGGGACAGCTAGCAATCAGACCCAGCGGTTT
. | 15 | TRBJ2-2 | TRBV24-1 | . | CATRLARRNTGELFF | TGTGCCACCAGACTCGCTCGGCGGAACACCGGGGAGCTGTTTTTT
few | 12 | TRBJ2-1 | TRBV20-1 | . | CSAMPTGNEQFF | TGCAGTGCTATGCCGACCGGTAATGAGCAGTTCTTC
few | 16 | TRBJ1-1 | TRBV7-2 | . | CASSLDFRFLNTEAFF | TGTGCCAGCAGCTTAGATTTCCGTTTTCTGAACACTGAAGCTTTCTTT
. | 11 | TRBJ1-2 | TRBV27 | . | CASSSGRGYTF | TGTGCCAGCAGTTCCGGCCGGGGCTACACCTTC
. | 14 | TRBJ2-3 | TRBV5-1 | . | CASSLAVLPDTQYF | TGCGCCAGCAGCTTGGCCGTCCTTCCTGATACGCAGTATTTT
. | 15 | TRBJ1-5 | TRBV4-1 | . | CASSQGTLEDQPQHF | TGTGCCAGCAGCCAAGGGACATTAGAGGATCAGCCCCAGCATTTT
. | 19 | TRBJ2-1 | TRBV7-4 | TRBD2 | CASSVLSTRLKGGEDEQFF | TGTGCCAGCAGCGTCCTCTCGACTAGACTGAAGGGAGGGGAAGATGAGCAGTTCTTC
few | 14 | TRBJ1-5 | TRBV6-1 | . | CASGPRASNQPQHF | TGTGCCAGCGGGCCGAGGGCAAGCAATCAGCCCCAGCATTTT
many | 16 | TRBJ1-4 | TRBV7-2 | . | CASSSRRTGLNEKLFF | TGTGCCAGCAGCTCCCGGCGGACGGGGCTTAATGAAAAACTGTTTTTT
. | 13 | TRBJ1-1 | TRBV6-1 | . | CATVRGLNTEAFF | TGTGCCACCGTTCGGGGCTTGAACACTGAAGCTTTCTTT
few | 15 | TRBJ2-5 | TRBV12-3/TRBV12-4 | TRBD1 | CASSPLDRARETQYF | TGTGCCAGCAGTCCCCTGGACAGGGCACGCGAGACCCAGTACTTC
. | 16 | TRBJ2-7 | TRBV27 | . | CASSLSVGTISYEQYF | TGTGCCAGCAGTTTATCGGTTGGCACAATCTCCTACGAGCAGTACTTC
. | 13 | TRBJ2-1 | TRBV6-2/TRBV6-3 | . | CASSALAYNEQFF | TGTGCCTCCTCGGCGCTAGCCTACAATGAGCAGTTCTTC
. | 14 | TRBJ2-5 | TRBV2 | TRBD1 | CASSDDRAGETQYF | TGTGCCAGCAGTGATGACAGGGCGGGAGAGACCCAGTACTTC
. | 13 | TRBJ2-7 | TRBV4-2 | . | CASSQDYEGLQYF | TGTGCCAGCAGCCAAGATTATGAAGGGTTACAGTACTTC
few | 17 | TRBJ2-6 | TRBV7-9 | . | CASSPLGTVPGANVLTF | TGTGCCAGCAGCCCCCTCGGGACTGTTCCGGGGGCCAACGTCCTGACTTTC
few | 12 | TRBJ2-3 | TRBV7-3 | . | CASSFGADTQYF | TGTGCCAGCAGCTTTGGCGCAGATACGCAGTATTTT
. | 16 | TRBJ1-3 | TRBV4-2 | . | CASSQGQQASGNTIYF | TGTGCCAGCAGCCAAGGACAACAGGCCTCTGGAAACACCATATATTTT
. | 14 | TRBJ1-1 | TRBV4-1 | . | CASSLTLSDTEAFF | TGCGCCAGCAGCCTGACCCTCTCCGACACTGAAGCTTTCTTT
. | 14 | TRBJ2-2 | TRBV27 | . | CASSLLGGTGELFF | TGTGCCAGCAGTTTATTGGGGGGCACCGGGGAGCTGTTTTTT
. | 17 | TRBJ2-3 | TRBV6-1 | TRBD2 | CASSERTLRGTTDTQYF | TGTGCCAGCAGTGAACGAACGTTGCGGGGGACCACAGATACGCAGTATTTT
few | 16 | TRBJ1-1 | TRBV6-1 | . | CASSPIRRGAKAEAFF | TGTGCCAGCAGTCCGATCCGGCGGGGGGCGAAAGCCGAAGCTTTCTTT
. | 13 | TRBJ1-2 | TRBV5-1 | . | CASSEGQNYGYTF | TGCGCCAGCAGCGAAGGACAGAACTATGGCTACACCTTC
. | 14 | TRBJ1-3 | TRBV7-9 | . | CATLRGSSGNTIYF | TGTGCCACCCTAAGGGGGAGCTCTGGAAACACCATATATTTT
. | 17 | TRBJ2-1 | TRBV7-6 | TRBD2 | CASSPLGGGRGGNEQFF | TGTGCCAGCAGCCCTCTCGGGGGGGGGAGAGGTGGAAATGAGCAGTTCTTC
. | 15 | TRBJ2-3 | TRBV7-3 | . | CASSLGGLNTDTQYF | TGTGCCAGCAGCTTAGGGGGGCTCAACACAGATACGCAGTATTTT